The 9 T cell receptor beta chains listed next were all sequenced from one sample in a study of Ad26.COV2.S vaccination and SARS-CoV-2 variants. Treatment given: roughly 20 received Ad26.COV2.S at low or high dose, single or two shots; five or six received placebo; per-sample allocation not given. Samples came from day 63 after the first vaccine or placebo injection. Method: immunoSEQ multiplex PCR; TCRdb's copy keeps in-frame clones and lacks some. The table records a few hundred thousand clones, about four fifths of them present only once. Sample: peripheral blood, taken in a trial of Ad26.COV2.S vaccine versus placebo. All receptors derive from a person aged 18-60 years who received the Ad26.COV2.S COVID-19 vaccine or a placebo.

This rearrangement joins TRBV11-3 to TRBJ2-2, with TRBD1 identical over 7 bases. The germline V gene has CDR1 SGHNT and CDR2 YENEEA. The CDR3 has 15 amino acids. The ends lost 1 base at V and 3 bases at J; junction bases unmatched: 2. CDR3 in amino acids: CASSLGGQYTGELFF. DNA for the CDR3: TGTGCCAGCAGCTTAGGGGGACAGTACACCGGGGAGCTGTTTTTT.

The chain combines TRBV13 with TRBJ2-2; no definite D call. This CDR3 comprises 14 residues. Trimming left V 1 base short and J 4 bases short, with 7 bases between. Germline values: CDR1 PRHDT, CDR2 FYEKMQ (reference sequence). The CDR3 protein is CASSLELGTGELFF. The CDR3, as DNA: TGTGCCAGCAGCTTAGAGCTGGGCACCGGGGAGCTGTTTTTT.

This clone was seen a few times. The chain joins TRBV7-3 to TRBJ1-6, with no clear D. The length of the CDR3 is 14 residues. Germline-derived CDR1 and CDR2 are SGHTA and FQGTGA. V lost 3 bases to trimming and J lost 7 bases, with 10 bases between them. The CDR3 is CASSLALANSPLHF. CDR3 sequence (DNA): TGTGCCAGCAGCTTGGCTCTAGCGAATTCACCCCTCCACTTT.

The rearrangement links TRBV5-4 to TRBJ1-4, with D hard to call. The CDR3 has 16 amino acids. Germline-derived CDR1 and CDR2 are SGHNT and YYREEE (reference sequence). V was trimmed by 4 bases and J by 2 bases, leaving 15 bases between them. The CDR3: CASSPQPSSTNEKLFF. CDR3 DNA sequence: TGTGCCAGCAGCCCCCAGCCGTCGAGCACTAATGAAAAACTGTTTTTT.

The CDR3, as DNA: TGTGCCAGCATGATTCCAGGCGTATCACCCCTCCACTTT. Its translation: CASMIPGVSPLHF. The rearrangement joins TRBV6-5 to TRBJ1-6; D is ambiguous. Germline values: CDR1 MNHEY, CDR2 SVGAGI. V was shortened by 7 bases and J by 10 bases, with 14 bases between the two germline ends. CDR3 length: 13 amino acids.

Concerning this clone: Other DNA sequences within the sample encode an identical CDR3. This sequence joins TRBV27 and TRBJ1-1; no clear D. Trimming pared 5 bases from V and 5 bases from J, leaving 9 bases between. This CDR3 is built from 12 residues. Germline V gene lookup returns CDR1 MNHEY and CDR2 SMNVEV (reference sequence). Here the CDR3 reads CASSPRGTEAFF. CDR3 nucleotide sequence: TGTGCCAGCAGTCCCCGAGGGACTGAAGCTTTCTTT.

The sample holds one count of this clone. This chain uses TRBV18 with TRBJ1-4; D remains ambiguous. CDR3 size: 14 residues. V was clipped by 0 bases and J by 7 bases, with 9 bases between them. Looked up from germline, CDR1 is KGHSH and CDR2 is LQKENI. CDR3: CASSPPSAREKLFF. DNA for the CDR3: TGTGCCAGCTCACCACCCTCGGCGCGTGAAAAACTGTTTTTT.

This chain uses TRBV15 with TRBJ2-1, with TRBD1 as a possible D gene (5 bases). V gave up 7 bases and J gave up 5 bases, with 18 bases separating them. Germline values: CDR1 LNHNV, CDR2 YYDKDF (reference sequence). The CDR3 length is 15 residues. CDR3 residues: CATTPGRQPHNEQFF. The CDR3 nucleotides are TGTGCCACCACCCCTGGGCGACAGCCCCACAATGAGCAGTTCTTC.

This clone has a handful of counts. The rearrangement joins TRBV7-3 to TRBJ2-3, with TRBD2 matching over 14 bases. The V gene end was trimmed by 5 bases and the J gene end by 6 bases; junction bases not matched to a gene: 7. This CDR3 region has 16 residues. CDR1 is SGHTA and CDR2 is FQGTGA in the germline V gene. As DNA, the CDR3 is TGTGCCAGCAGCCCTGATCGACTAGCGGGAGGGGATACGCAGTATTTT. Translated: CASSPDRLAGGDTQYF.